Listed here are 23 T cell receptor beta chains from one sample, sequenced in a study of shared clonotypes between healthy human individuals. Repertoires were generated with immunoSEQ multiplex PCR, while TCRdb's copy carries only in-frame clones and drops some. The sample has more than 1,200,000 clones, about 98.5% seen once. Sample: naive CD4+ T cells sorted from blood. The subset was: CD45RA+ positively selected. The receptors here all came from a young man in good health.

The rearrangement links TRBV29-1 to TRBJ2-2; D is unresolved. This CDR3 has 14 residues. V was clipped by 6 bases and J by 5 bases, with 16 bases between them. Germline CDR1 reads SQVTM; CDR2 reads ANQGSEA. CDR3 sequence: CSVHLVHATGELFF. CDR3 nucleotide sequence: TGCAGCGTCCACCTAGTCCATGCGACCGGGGAGCTGTTTTTT.

The chain is built from TRBV6-1 and TRBJ2-1, with D perhaps matching TRBD2 (5 bases). Trimming shortened V by 2 bases and J by 0 bases, and 14 bases separated the two germline ends. Germline V gene lookup returns CDR1 MNHNS and CDR2 SASEGT. The CDR3 runs to 17 residues. Written as DNA, the CDR3 is TGTGCCAGCAGTGAATTCATTTTGGGGAGCTCCTACAATGAGCAGTTCTTC. As protein: CASSEFILGSSYNEQFF.

CDR3 DNA: TGTGCCAGCAGCCAAGATGAAGTTCGGGGACACTACTCCTACGAGCAGTACTTC. Its protein product is CASSQDEVRGHYSYEQYF. V and J are TRBV14 and TRBJ2-7; the D gene is possibly TRBD1 (6 bases). The germline CDR1 and CDR2 sequences are SGHDN and FVKESK. The CDR3 extends over 18 amino acids. The V and J ends lost 0 bases and 0 bases respectively, with 18 bases between them.

The chain recombines TRBV7-3 with TRBJ1-2; D remains unclear. This CDR3 is 14 amino acids long. Looked up from germline, CDR1 is SGHTA and CDR2 is FQGTGA. Trimming took 0 bases from V and 6 from J, leaving 11 bases between them. The CDR3 loop is CASSLTEYGDGYTF. The CDR3 coding sequence is TGTGCCAGCAGCTTAACGGAATACGGAGATGGCTACACCTTC.

V and J are TRBV9 and TRBJ2-1; 12 bases map to TRBD2. The V segment lost 3 bases and the J segment 3 bases; nucleotides outside the gene matches: 4. Per the germline V gene, CDR1 is SGDLS and CDR2 is YYNGEE. The length of the CDR3 is 16 residues. CDR3 region: CASSDGLAGLYNEQFF. CDR3 DNA: TGTGCCAGCAGCGACGGACTAGCGGGACTCTACAATGAGCAGTTCTTC.

As DNA, the CDR3 is TGTGCCAGCAGCTTAGAGTCCGGGGCTGAGCAGTTCTTC. Its protein is CASSLESGAEQFF. The V and J genes are TRBV11-3 and TRBJ2-1, with D perhaps being TRBD1 or TRBD2 (5 bases each). The CDR3 runs 13 residues. The V and J ends lost 0 bases and 9 bases respectively, with 9 bases between them. Germline values: CDR1 SGHNT, CDR2 YENEEA.

The chain uses TRBV11-3 and TRBJ2-3; TRBD1 aligns across 8 bases. Germline loops: CDR1 SGHNT, CDR2 YENEEA. With V trimmed by 5 bases and J by 0 bases, 4 bases remained unmatched. The CDR3 consists of 15 residues. The DNA for the CDR3 is TGTGCCAGCAGCCGGGGACAGGCTAGCACAGATACGCAGTATTTT. Protein sequence: CASSRGQASTDTQYF.

This chain joins TRBV13 and TRBJ2-7, with 9 bases fitting TRBD1. Germline V gene data show CDR1 as PRHDT and CDR2 as FYEKMQ (reference sequence). Trimming took 5 bases from V and 5 from J; bases not matched to a gene: 10. The CDR3 consists of 15 residues. CDR3 coding DNA: TGTGCCAGCAGCCCAAAGGGGACAGGGTCCGACGAGCAGTACTTC. It specifies CASSPKGTGSDEQYF.

The rearrangement uses TRBV28 and TRBJ1-1, with 7 bases aligning to TRBD1. Germline CDR1 reads MDHEN; CDR2 reads SYDVKM. Germline trimming cut 4 bases from V and 5 bases from J; bases unmatched to any gene: 7. The CDR3 consists of 14 residues. CDR3 coding DNA: TGTGCCAGCAGTTCTACAGGGGTTCGAACTGAAGCTTTCTTT. It codes for CASSSTGVRTEAFF.

Remarks on this clone: Other DNA sequences of this sample code for an identical CDR3. This chain uses TRBV5-1 with TRBJ2-7; D is possibly TRBD1 or TRBD2 (5 bases each). V was pared by 0 bases and J by 1 base, with 8 bases between. This CDR3 is built from 14 residues. The germline V gene encodes CDR1 SGHRS and CDR2 YFSETQ. The CDR3: CASSLGGISYEQYF. CDR3 in DNA: TGCGCCAGCAGCTTGGGGGGGATATCCTACGAGCAGTACTTC.

The chain combines TRBV9 with TRBJ1-2; D perhaps matches TRBD1 (5 bases). CDR3 length: 13 amino acids. CDR1 is SGDLS and CDR2 is YYNGEE in the germline V gene. The V and J ends lost 4 bases and 5 bases respectively, with 12 bases between them. CDR3 residues: CASSRQPQYGYTF. For the CDR3, the DNA is TGTGCCAGCAGCCGACAGCCTCAATATGGCTACACCTTC.

The V and J genes are TRBV23-1 and TRBJ2-3; D unresolved. TRBV23-1 is sorted into the ORF group, with uncertain function. The V gene lost 1 base and the J gene lost 2 bases, with 13 bases spanning the gap. This CDR3 comprises 16 residues. The CDR3 nucleotides are TGCGCCAGCAGTCAATGGCATGACCGATTCACAGATACGCAGTATTTT. This codes for CASSQWHDRFTDTQYF.

The J gene is TRBJ2-3, the V gene TRBV9; the D is unclear. The CDR3 has 15 amino acids. Trimming left V 1 base short and J 1 base short, with 10 bases between. Germline V gene lookup returns CDR1 SGDLS and CDR2 YYNGEE. CDR3 in DNA: TGTGCCAGCAGCGTAAGGGTCCAGGGCACAGATACGCAGTATTTT. Protein product: CASSVRVQGTDTQYF.

The J gene is TRBJ2-5, the V gene TRBV7-8, with D perhaps matching TRBD1 (5 bases). Germline CDR1 is SGHVS and CDR2 is FQNEAQ. CDR3 length equals 14 residues. V was shortened by 1 base and J by 4 bases, with 10 bases between the two germline ends. The CDR3 reads CASSLEAGLETQYF. In DNA form, the CDR3 reads TGTGCCAGCAGCTTAGAGGCAGGGCTAGAGACCCAGTACTTC.

The chain uses TRBV28 and TRBJ2-1, with 12 bases lining up with TRBD2. This CDR3 region has 15 residues. V lost 6 bases to trimming and J lost 1 base; unmatched junction nucleotides: 1. The germline CDR1 and CDR2 sequences are MDHEN and SYDVKM. The CDR3 loop reads CASRTSGGSYNEQFF. The CDR3 DNA sequence: TGTGCCAGCAGGACTAGCGGGGGATCCTACAATGAGCAGTTCTTC. Based on the CDR3 plus reference TRBV28 and TRBJ2-1, the full variable domain is DVKVTQSSRYLVKRTGEKVFLECVQDMDHENMFWYRQDPGLGLRLIYFSYDVKMKEKGDIPEGYSVSREKKERFSLILESASTNQTSMYLCASRTSGGSYNEQFFGPGTRLTVL.

J is TRBJ1-3 and V is TRBV30; D uncertain. Germline CDR1 is GTSNPN and CDR2 is SVGIG (reference sequence). V lost 3 bases to trimming and J lost 2 bases, with 8 bases between them. The CDR3 loop spans 13 amino acids. The DNA for the CDR3 is TGTGCCTGGAGGCTGAGCCCTGGAAACACCATATATTTT. Translating it yields CAWRLSPGNTIYF.

The genes are TRBV10-3 and TRBJ1-3, with unresolved D. Germline V gives CDR1 ENHRY, CDR2 SYGVKD. Trimming pared 2 bases from V and 1 base from J, leaving 6 bases between. This CDR3 contains 14 residues. CDR3 sequence: CAISERGSGNTIYF. In DNA, the CDR3 is TGTGCCATCAGTGAGAGAGGGTCTGGAAACACCATATATTTT.

The J gene is TRBJ1-2, the V gene TRBV9; D possibly corresponds to TRBD1 (6 bases). Germline CDR1 is SGDLS and CDR2 is YYNGEE. The CDR3 has 12 residues. Trimming shortened V by 3 bases and J by 10 bases, and 13 bases separated the two germline ends. CDR3 region: CASSGQVRFYTF. CDR3 nucleotide sequence: TGTGCCAGCAGCGGACAGGTTCGGTTCTACACCTTC.

This clone has at least ten counts. The chain joins TRBV2 to TRBJ2-5; D not resolved. Germline loops: CDR1 SNHLY, CDR2 FYNNEI. V dropped 2 bases and J dropped 2 bases, with 9 bases sitting between them. The CDR3 runs to 14 residues. CDR3 sequence: CASSEMGRQETQYF. In DNA form, the CDR3 reads TGTGCCAGCAGTGAAATGGGCAGACAAGAGACCCAGTACTTC.

The chain links TRBV4-1 to TRBJ1-1; TRBD1 matches at 10 bases. Germline V gene data show CDR1 as MGHRA and CDR2 as YSYEKL. Germline trimming cut 4 bases from V and 1 base from J; bases unmatched to any gene: 0. This CDR3 contains 14 residues. DNA of the CDR3: TGCGCCAGCAGCCGGACAGGGGGGAACACTGAAGCTTTCTTT. Amino acid sequence: CASSRTGGNTEAFF.

To note about this clone: The sample carries other DNA sequences with the same CDR3. This chain joins TRBV9 and TRBJ2-6; D gene uncertain. The CDR3 is 15 amino acids. Trimming pared 0 bases from V and 1 base from J, leaving 5 bases between. Germline V gene lookup returns CDR1 SGDLS and CDR2 YYNGEE. This CDR3 reads CASSVAGSGANVLTF. The CDR3 DNA is TGTGCCAGCAGCGTAGCAGGATCTGGGGCCAACGTCCTGACTTTC.

The chain joins TRBV20-1 to TRBJ2-5; D may be TRBD2 (7 bases). Per the germline V gene, CDR1 is DFQATT and CDR2 is SNEGSKA (reference sequence). With 7 bases removed from V and 5 bases from J, the gap between germline ends came to 11 bases. This CDR3 is 11 amino acids long. CDR3 residues: CSEGGPETQYF. CDR3 bases: TGCAGTGAGGGGGGGCCGGAGACCCAGTACTTC.

The CDR3 bases are TGTGCCAGCAGATCCCCAAGTGGCCTGAGCTCCTACAATGAGCAGTTCTTC. Encoded protein: CASRSPSGLSSYNEQFF. The V and J genes are TRBV28 and TRBJ2-1, with D hard to call. V lost 6 bases and J 0 bases, leaving 18 bases between the germline ends. This CDR3 spans 17 amino acids. The germline V gene has CDR1 MDHEN and CDR2 SYDVKM.